The T cell receptor (beta chain) under discussion was sequenced for a study of blood T cell repertoires in COVID-19. The data were produced by immunoSEQ multiplex PCR, yet TCRdb's version contains in-frame clones alone and is incomplete. The data show tens of thousands of clones, about 88% seen once. The count of this clone is one. The length of the CDR3 is 13 residues. Trimming took 0 bases from V and 10 from J; bases not matched to a gene: 6. The germline V gene has CDR1 SGHRS and CDR2 YFSETQ. The origin of this receptor is a human donor in a cohort sampled during active COVID-19. Specimen: peripheral blood. The gene calls are TRBV5-1 and TRBJ2-5; TRBD2 matches 7 bases. The DNA for the CDR3 is TGCGCCAGCAGCTTGGCCGGGGAGGGAGACCAGTACTTC. Translating gives CASSLAGEGDQYF.